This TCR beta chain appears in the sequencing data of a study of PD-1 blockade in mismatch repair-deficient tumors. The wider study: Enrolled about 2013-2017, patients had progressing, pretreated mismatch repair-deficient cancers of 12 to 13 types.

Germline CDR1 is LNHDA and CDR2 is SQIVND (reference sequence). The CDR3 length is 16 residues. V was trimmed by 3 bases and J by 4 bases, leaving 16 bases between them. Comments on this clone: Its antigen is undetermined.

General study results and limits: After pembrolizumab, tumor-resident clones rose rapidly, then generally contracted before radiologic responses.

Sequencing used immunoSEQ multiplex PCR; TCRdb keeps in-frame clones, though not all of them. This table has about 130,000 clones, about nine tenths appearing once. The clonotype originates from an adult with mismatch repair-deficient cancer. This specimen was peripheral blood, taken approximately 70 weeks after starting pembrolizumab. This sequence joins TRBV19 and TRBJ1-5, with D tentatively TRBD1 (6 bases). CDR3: CASSIRVTGRNQPQHF. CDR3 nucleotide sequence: TGTGCCAGTAGTATTCGTGTTACAGGGCGGAATCAGCCCCAGCATTTT.